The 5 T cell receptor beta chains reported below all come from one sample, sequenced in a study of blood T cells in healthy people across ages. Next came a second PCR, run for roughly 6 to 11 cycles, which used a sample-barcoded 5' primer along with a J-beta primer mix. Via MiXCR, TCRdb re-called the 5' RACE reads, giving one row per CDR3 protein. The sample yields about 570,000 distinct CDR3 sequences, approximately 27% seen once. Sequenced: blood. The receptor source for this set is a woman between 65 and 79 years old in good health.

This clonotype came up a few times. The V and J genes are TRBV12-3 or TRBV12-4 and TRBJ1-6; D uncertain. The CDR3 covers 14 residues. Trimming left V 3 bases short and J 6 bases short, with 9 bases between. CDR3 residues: CASSFQEGNSPLHF. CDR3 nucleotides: TGTGCCAGCAGTTTTCAAGAGGGTAATTCACCCCTCCACTTT.

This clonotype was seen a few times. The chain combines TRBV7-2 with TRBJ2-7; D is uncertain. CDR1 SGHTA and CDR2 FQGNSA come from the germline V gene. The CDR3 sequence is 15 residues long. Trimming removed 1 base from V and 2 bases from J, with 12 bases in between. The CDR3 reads CASSLGWVGTYEQYF. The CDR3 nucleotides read TGTGCCAGCAGCTTAGGTTGGGTGGGAACCTACGAGCAGTACTTC. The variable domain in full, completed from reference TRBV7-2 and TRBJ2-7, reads GAGVSQSPSNKVTEKGKDVELRCDPISGHTALYWYRQSLGQGLEFLIYFQGNSAPDKSGLPSDRFSAERTGGSVSTLTIQRTQQEDSAVYLCASSLGWVGTYEQYFGPGTRLTVT.

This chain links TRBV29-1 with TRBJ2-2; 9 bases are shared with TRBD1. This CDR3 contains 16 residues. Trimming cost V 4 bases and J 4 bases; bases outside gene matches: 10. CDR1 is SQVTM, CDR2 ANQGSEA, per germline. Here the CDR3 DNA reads TGCAGCGTTGTTGTAGCCGGGACAGGGCGCACCGGGGAGCTGTTTTTT. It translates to CSVVVAGTGRTGELFF.

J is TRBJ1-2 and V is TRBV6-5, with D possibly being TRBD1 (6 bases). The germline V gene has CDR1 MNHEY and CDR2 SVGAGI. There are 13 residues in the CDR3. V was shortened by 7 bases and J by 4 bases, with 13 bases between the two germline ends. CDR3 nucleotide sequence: TGTGCCAGCAACAAACAGGGAACCTATGGCTACACCTTC. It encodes CASNKQGTYGYTF.

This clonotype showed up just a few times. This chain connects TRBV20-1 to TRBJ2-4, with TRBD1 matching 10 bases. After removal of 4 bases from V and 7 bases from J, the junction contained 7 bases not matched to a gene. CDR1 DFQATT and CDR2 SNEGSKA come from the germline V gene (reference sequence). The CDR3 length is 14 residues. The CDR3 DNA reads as TGCAGTGCTATCGGGACAGGGGTTGTTAACATTCAGTACTTC. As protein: CSAIGTGVVNIQYF.